The sequence of this TCR beta chain was determined in a study of blood T cells in healthy people across ages. Germline CDR1 reads MNHNY; CDR2 reads SVGAGI (reference sequence). The CDR3 consists of 14 residues. V gave up 5 bases and J gave up 11 bases, with 21 bases separating them. The sample providers were healthy Caucasian people from Russia, aged roughly 6 to 95. As for this clonotype: The antigen remains unidentified.

Sample-barcoded 5' priming and a J-beta primer mix drove a second PCR of roughly 7 to 11 cycles. TCRdb called the 5' RACE reads again in MiXCR, with one record for every CDR3 protein. Of approximately 1.5 million distinct CDR3 sequences listed, about 42% are singletons. Study results and caveats: The fall in TCR beta diversity per million T cells was roughly linear with age. Whereas aged donors had fewer naive CD4+ cells, long-lived donors had more of them and higher diversity. Samples with more naive T cells showed higher observed beta diversity.

The chain employs TRBV6-6 and TRBJ2-5; TRBD2 is a possible D gene (5 bases). This TCR was recovered from a woman under 30 in good health. The sequenced sample consisted of blood. This CDR3 is CASSIQDFYNEQYF. DNA of the CDR3: TGTGCCAGCAGTATCCAGGACTTCTACAATGAGCAGTACTTC.